Listed below are T cell receptor beta chains from one sample, sequenced in a study of PD-1 blockade in classical Hodgkin lymphoma. Assay: immunoSEQ multiplex PCR; the TCRdb copy retains only in-frame clones and omits some. The repertoire consists of tens of thousands of clones, with around 90% occurring once and the leading ten covering around 5%. The sequenced sample was peripheral blood mononuclear cells (PBMCs), obtained before the second cycle of nivolumab. The receptors derive from a human donor with classical Hodgkin lymphoma. CDR3s include the opening cysteine and the closing phenylalanine or tryptophan. The D gene is left open where the match is weak. Not every row has a clone size; where given, it reads once, few, many or a size class.

size: NA
D: NA
J: TRBJ2-7
V: TRBV18
DNA: TGTGCCAGCTCACGGCCTGTAGTTGGTGAGGGCAGCTCCTACGAGCAGTACTTC
CDR3: CASSRPVVGEGSSYEQYF

size: NA
D: TRBD2
J: TRBJ2-1
V: TRBV6-4
DNA: TGTGCCAGCAGCCTTGGGACTAGCGGTCACAATGAGCAGTTCTTC
CDR3: CASSLGTSGHNEQFF

size: NA
D: NA
J: TRBJ1-1
V: TRBV6-5
DNA: TGTGCCAGCAGTTACTGGTCAGAATACACTGAAGCTTTCTTT
CDR3: CASSYWSEYTEAFF

size: NA
D: NA
J: TRBJ1-3
V: TRBV7-3
DNA: TGTGCCAGCAGCCAAACCAATAAGGGCACCATATATTTT
CDR3: CASSQTNKGTIYF

size: NA
D: NA
J: TRBJ2-5
V: TRBV19
DNA: TGTGCCAGTACCGGAGGGAGGACCCAGTACTTC
CDR3: CASTGGRTQYF

size: NA
D: NA
J: TRBJ1-1
V: TRBV7-3
DNA: TGTGCCAGCAGCTTAGGCGCCTCCGGGCCGTATCGGGGAGGGACTGAAGCTTTCTTT
CDR3: CASSLGASGPYRGGTEAFF

size: NA
D: NA
J: TRBJ2-7
V: TRBV6-6
DNA: TGTGCCAGCAGGTGGACAGCGGCCTACGAGCAGTACTTC
CDR3: CASRWTAAYEQYF

size: NA
D: NA
J: TRBJ2-7
V: TRBV7-8
DNA: TGTGCCAGCAGCTTAATGGCGACGGGCGAGCAGTACTTC
CDR3: CASSLMATGEQYF

size: NA
D: NA
J: TRBJ1-4
V: TRBV7-2
DNA: TGTGCCAGCAGCCCTGGGGGGTCGGATGAAAAACTGTTTTTT
CDR3: CASSPGGSDEKLFF

size: NA
D: NA
J: TRBJ2-2
V: TRBV5-7
DNA: TGTGCCAGCAGCTTTTTGTGCGGAGCCAGGTACTCCACCGGGGAGCTGTTTTTT
CDR3: CASSFLCGARYSTGELFF

size: NA
D: TRBD1
J: TRBJ2-7
V: TRBV6-6
DNA: TGTGCCACTTGCTCCGGGACAGGGCTTCGCGAGCAGTACTTC
CDR3: CATCSGTGLREQYF

size: NA
D: NA
J: TRBJ1-6
V: TRBV7-9
DNA: TGTGCCAGCAGTGGACAGAGCTCACCCCTCCACTTT
CDR3: CASSGQSSPLHF

size: NA
D: TRBD2
J: TRBJ2-7
V: TRBV5-1
DNA: TGCGCCAGCAGCTTGGTTGGTAGCGGGGACGAGCAGTACTTC
CDR3: CASSLVGSGDEQYF

size: NA
D: NA
J: TRBJ2-7
V: TRBV5-6
DNA: TGTGCCAGCAGCTTTGGGGGGCACGAGCAGTACTTC
CDR3: CASSFGGHEQYF

size: NA
D: NA
J: TRBJ2-2
V: TRBV5-1
DNA: TGCGCCAGCAGCCCTCAGGGGGGACACGGGGAGCTGTTTTTT
CDR3: CASSPQGGHGELFF

size: NA
D: NA
J: TRBJ2-3
V: TRBV5-1
DNA: TGCGCCAGCAGCCCCAGGGGGGACACAGATACGCAGTATTTT
CDR3: CASSPRGDTDTQYF

size: NA
D: NA
J: TRBJ2-3
V: TRBV5-1
DNA: TGCGCCAGCAGCTTGGATTCGATCACAGATACGCAGTATTTT
CDR3: CASSLDSITDTQYF

size: NA
D: NA
J: TRBJ1-3
V: TRBV5-1
DNA: TGCGCCAGCAGACCCACCGGGTCCTCTGGAAACACCATATATTTT
CDR3: CASRPTGSSGNTIYF

size: NA
D: NA
J: TRBJ2-7
V: TRBV6-6
DNA: TGTGCCAGCAGTTACTCGCGGGACTCCTACGAGCAGTACTTC
CDR3: CASSYSRDSYEQYF

size: NA
D: TRBD2
J: TRBJ2-7
V: TRBV5-1
DNA: TGCGCCAGCAGCACCGGACTAGCGGGGGGGAGCTCCTACGAGCAGTACTTC
CDR3: CASSTGLAGGSSYEQYF

size: few
D: NA
J: TRBJ2-5
V: TRBV5-1
DNA: TGCGCCAGCAGCTTGGGGACCGGACCCCAAGAGACCCAGTACTTC
CDR3: CASSLGTGPQETQYF

size: NA
D: NA
J: TRBJ1-1
V: TRBV19
DNA: TGTGCCAGTAGAGGGGGTGGGAACACTGAAGCTTTCTTT
CDR3: CASRGGGNTEAFF

size: NA
D: NA
J: TRBJ1-6
V: TRBV27
DNA: TGTGCCAGCACCCCCGACACGCTGGATGGTTCACCCCTCCACTTT
CDR3: CASTPDTLDGSPLHF

size: few
D: NA
J: TRBJ1-3
V: TRBV6-5
DNA: TGTGCCAGCCAAACCGGGACCAACTCTGGAAACACCATATATTTT
CDR3: CASQTGTNSGNTIYF

size: NA
D: TRBD1
J: TRBJ1-2
V: TRBV29-1
DNA: TGCAGCGTCGCCGGGACAGGGAGTAGCTATGGCTACACCTTC
CDR3: CSVAGTGSSYGYTF

size: once
D: NA
J: TRBJ1-2
V: TRBV7-9
DNA: TGTGCCAGCAGCCCCGGACAGAACTATGGCTACACCTTC
CDR3: CASSPGQNYGYTF

size: NA
D: TRBD2
J: TRBJ2-1
V: TRBV14
DNA: TGTGCCAGCCGTTATCTTTCCCCCCCTCCGATCCGGGGACTAGGTAAATTCTTC
CDR3: CASRYLSPPPIRGLGKFF

size: NA
D: NA
J: TRBJ1-4
V: TRBV6-5
DNA: TGTGCCAGCAGCCCCGGGGGGAGCGAAAAACTGTTTTTT
CDR3: CASSPGGSEKLFF

size: once
D: NA
J: TRBJ1-1
V: TRBV4-1
DNA: TGCGCCAGCAGCCAAGAAGGGGACCTGAACACTGAAGCTTTCTTT
CDR3: CASSQEGDLNTEAFF

size: NA
D: NA
J: TRBJ2-4
V: TRBV6-5
DNA: TGTGCCAGCACCGGCGCCAAAAACATTCAGTACTTC
CDR3: CASTGAKNIQYF

size: NA
D: TRBD2
J: TRBJ2-7
V: TRBV25-1
DNA: TGTGCCAGCAGTGGACCCGGGACCGGGAGGTGGGAGCAGTACTTC
CDR3: CASSGPGTGRWEQYF

size: NA
D: NA
J: TRBJ2-2
V: TRBV5-1
DNA: TGCGCCAGCAGCTTGACAGGCGCTAACACCGGGGAGCTGTTTTTT
CDR3: CASSLTGANTGELFF

size: NA
D: TRBD1
J: TRBJ2-3
V: TRBV5-4
DNA: TGTGCCAGCAGCCAAGGGACAGGGCCAGATACGCAGTATTTT
CDR3: CASSQGTGPDTQYF

size: NA
D: NA
J: TRBJ2-5
V: TRBV29-1
DNA: TGCAGCACAAAGGGAGGCGCGGAGACCCAGTACTTC
CDR3: CSTKGGAETQYF

size: once
D: NA
J: TRBJ1-5
V: TRBV28
DNA: TGTGCCACCACAATCGAAGATCAGCCCCAGCATTTT
CDR3: CATTIEDQPQHF

size: few
D: TRBD1
J: TRBJ2-7
V: TRBV11-3
DNA: TGTGCCAGCAGCCCCGGACAGGGAAACTACGAGCAGTACTTC
CDR3: CASSPGQGNYEQYF

size: NA
D: NA
J: TRBJ1-3
V: TRBV19
DNA: TGTGCCAGTAGTATCCAAGTCTCTGGAAACACCATATATTTT
CDR3: CASSIQVSGNTIYF

size: once
D: NA
J: TRBJ1-1
V: TRBV5-1
DNA: TGCGCCAGCAGCTTGGCCCTGACCAGAGGCACTGAAGCTTTCTTT
CDR3: CASSLALTRGTEAFF

size: NA
D: NA
J: TRBJ2-1
V: TRBV5-1
DNA: TGCGCCAGCAGCTTGGGGCAGAACTACAATGAGCAGTTCTTC
CDR3: CASSLGQNYNEQFF

size: few
D: NA
J: TRBJ2-5
V: TRBV27
DNA: TGTGCCAGCAGTTTATCGATGGGGGCGGGAGAAGAGACCCAGTACTTC
CDR3: CASSLSMGAGEETQYF

size: NA
D: TRBD2
J: TRBJ2-1
V: TRBV28
DNA: TGTGCCAGCAGGTCCCGACTAGCTGTACAGTTCTTC
CDR3: CASRSRLAVQFF

size: NA
D: NA
J: TRBJ2-3
V: TRBV6-1
DNA: TGTGCCAGCAGGGGGAGCACAGATACGCAGTATTTT
CDR3: CASRGSTDTQYF

size: once
D: TRBD2
J: TRBJ2-1
V: TRBV7-9
DNA: TGTGCCAGCAGCTTAGCGACGAGCGGGGGGGCCAATGAGCAGTTCTTC
CDR3: CASSLATSGGANEQFF

size: once
D: NA
J: TRBJ1-5
V: TRBV6-1
DNA: TGTGCCAGCGCCCGGGACATTCCTAGCAATCAGCCCCAGCATTTT
CDR3: CASARDIPSNQPQHF

size: once
D: NA
J: TRBJ2-7
V: TRBV5-1
DNA: TGCGCCAGCAGTTCCACAGGTTACTCCTACGAGCAGTACTTC
CDR3: CASSSTGYSYEQYF

size: NA
D: NA
J: TRBJ1-1
V: TRBV7-9
DNA: TGTGCCAGCAGTTCAGGGGCCACTGAAGCTTTCTTT
CDR3: CASSSGATEAFF

size: once
D: NA
J: TRBJ2-7
V: TRBV6-5
DNA: TGTGCCAGCCGCGAGCGACCACACGAGCAGTACTTC
CDR3: CASRERPHEQYF

size: NA
D: NA
J: TRBJ1-1
V: TRBV29-1
DNA: TGCAGCGTTGTAGGACAGCACACTGAAGCTTTCTTT
CDR3: CSVVGQHTEAFF

size: NA
D: NA
J: TRBJ1-4
V: TRBV28
DNA: TGTGCCAGCAGCTCTACTCTTCAGGGACGGGCTAATGAAAAACTGTTTTTT
CDR3: CASSSTLQGRANEKLFF

size: NA
D: NA
J: TRBJ1-5
V: TRBV7-8
DNA: TGTGCCAGCAGCTACCCCGGGGACCAGGGGCCCCAGCATTTT
CDR3: CASSYPGDQGPQHF

size: once
D: TRBD1
J: TRBJ2-3
V: TRBV7-9
DNA: TGTGCCAGCAGCTTAATCCAGGGGGCAGATACGCAGTATTTT
CDR3: CASSLIQGADTQYF

size: NA
D: TRBD1
J: TRBJ1-4
V: TRBV19
DNA: TGTGCCAGTAGTAGATCCGGGACAGGGGATGAAAAACTGTTTTTT
CDR3: CASSRSGTGDEKLFF

size: NA
D: NA
J: TRBJ1-3
V: TRBV7-9
DNA: TGTGCCAGCAGCTTAGCCCTCATAGGCACCATATATTTT
CDR3: CASSLALIGTIYF

size: NA
D: NA
J: TRBJ1-2
V: TRBV28
DNA: TGTGCCAGCAGTCCGACAAGAGCTAACTATGGCTACACCTTC
CDR3: CASSPTRANYGYTF